This TCR beta chain was sequenced in a study of lymphopenia after photon versus proton radiotherapy. Clones were read by immunoSEQ multiplex PCR, and TCRdb kept only the in-frame ones, dropping some. The data show about 50,000 clones, more than 85% seen once. The CDR3 covers 13 residues. Germline-derived CDR1 and CDR2 are MDHEN and SYDVKM. The V end lost 3 bases, the J end lost 7 bases, and 10 bases lay between the germline ends. The TCR was taken from a woman aged 35 to 49 with cholangiocarcinoma. The chain carries TRBV28 and TRBJ1-5; D remains ambiguous. The sample in question was peripheral blood, obtained from a patient treated with photon-based radiotherapy. CDR3 residues: CASSLIGGQPQHF. DNA of the CDR3: TGTGCCAGCAGTTTGATCGGTGGCCAGCCCCAGCATTTT. The full variable domain, in which reference TRBV28 and TRBJ1-5 provide the parts outside the CDR3, is DVKVTQSSRYLVKRTGEKVFLECVQDMDHENMFWYRQDPGLGLRLIYFSYDVKMKEKGDIPEGYSVSREKKERFSLILESASTNQTSMYLCASSLIGGQPQHFGDGTRLSIL.